These 21 T cell receptor beta chains were all obtained from the same sample, sequenced in a study of identical twins. TCRdb reprocessed the 5' RACE reads via MiXCR and lists one record per CDR3 protein. The sample holds about 530,000 distinct CDR3 sequences; about 20% are singletons and the top ten take around 0.48%. This same sample was also part of a study on yellow fever vaccine responses in identical twins.

The sequenced sample was CD4+ T cells sorted from blood. These receptors were obtained from a woman aged 18-29 years in good health.

The rearrangement uses TRBV10-3 and TRBJ2-7, with 8 bases fitting TRBD2. V gave up 6 bases and J gave up 0 bases; unmatched junction bases: 7. This CDR3 spans 15 amino acids. In germline, CDR1 is ENHRY, CDR2 SYGVKD. In DNA form, the CDR3 reads TGTGCCATCAGAGAGAGCGGGGGAGACTCCTACGAGCAGTACGTC. Translated, it gives CAIRESGGDSYEQYV.

This clonotype was seen a few times. The V and J genes are TRBV6-1 and TRBJ2-1; TRBD1 matches 9 bases. Germline-derived CDR1 and CDR2 are MNHNS and SASEGT. This CDR3 is 15 amino acids long. V gave up 10 bases and J gave up 5 bases; unmatched junction bases: 12. The CDR3 loop reads CATSDRRTGDNEQFF. CDR3 nucleotide sequence: TGTGCCACCTCCGACCGAAGGACAGGGGACAATGAGCAGTTCTTC.

The V and J genes are TRBV7-9 and TRBJ2-2; no clear D. Germline CDR1 reads SEHNR; CDR2 reads FQNEAQ (reference sequence). CDR3 size: 11 residues. V was cut by 1 base and J by 9 bases, with 3 bases left in between. The CDR3 here is CASSLVWELFF. The DNA of the CDR3 is TGTGCCAGCAGCTTAGTCTGGGAGCTGTTTTTT. Complete variable domain (other parts from reference TRBV7-9 and TRBJ2-2): DTGVSQNPRHKITKRGQNVTFRCDPISEHNRLYWYRQTLGQGPEFLTYFQNEAQLEKSRLLSDRFSAERPKGSFSTLEIQRTEQGDSAMYLCASSLVWELFFGEGSRLTVL.

This clonotype was seen a few times. The chain employs TRBV12-3 or TRBV12-4 and TRBJ1-2, with 8 bases matching TRBD1. Germline trimming cut 2 bases from V and 8 bases from J; bases unmatched to any gene: 4. The length of the CDR3 is 13 residues. The CDR3 DNA follows: TGTGCCAGCAGTTTACCGGGACAGGTGGGCTACACCTTC. Translated, it gives CASSLPGQVGYTF.

This clonotype was detected a few times. CDR3 amino acids: CASRVGTSGINEQFF. The CDR3 nucleotides read TGTGCCAGCAGGGTAGGGACTAGCGGGATCAATGAGCAGTTCTTC. The V gene is TRBV12-3 or TRBV12-4, the J gene TRBJ2-1, with 13 bases matching TRBD2. V gave up 6 bases and J gave up 6 bases; unmatched junction bases: 5. This CDR3 region has 15 residues.

The DNA of the CDR3 is TGTGCCAGCAGAAAGGGGCACACAGATACGCAGTATTTT. It translates to CASRKGHTDTQYF. The chain has TRBV27 and TRBJ2-3; possibly TRBD1 for D (5 bases). Germline CDR1 is MNHEY and CDR2 is SMNVEV (reference sequence). Trimming removed 6 bases from V and 2 bases from J, with 9 bases in between. The CDR3 spans 13 residues.

The chain couples TRBV5-1 to TRBJ2-5, with 13 bases fitting TRBD2. This CDR3 contains 16 residues. J lost 3 bases, V lost 3 bases, and 5 bases had no gene match. The germline V gene encodes CDR1 SGHRS and CDR2 YFSETQ. As DNA, the CDR3 is TGCGCCAGCAGCTGGATTACTAGCGGGGGGGAAGAGACCCAGTACTTC. It encodes CASSWITSGGEETQYF.

The chain is built from TRBV29-1 and TRBJ1-5; possibly TRBD1 for D (5 bases). V lost 4 bases and J lost 1, with 8 bases in between. This CDR3 spans 13 amino acids. Germline V gene lookup returns CDR1 SQVTM and CDR2 ANQGSEA. The CDR3 DNA reads TGCAGCGTTGGTTCAGGGAGCAATCAGCCCCAGCATTTT. This gives the protein CSVGSGSNQPQHF.

The rearrangement joins TRBV14 to TRBJ1-2, with TRBD1 as a possible D gene (6 bases). Germline values: CDR1 SGHDN, CDR2 FVKESK. The CDR3 covers 11 residues. V lost 8 bases and J lost 6, with 10 bases in between. The CDR3 here is CASGTGHGYTF. CDR3 DNA sequence: TGTGCCAGCGGAACAGGGCATGGCTACACCTTC.

The chain recombines TRBV5-1 with TRBJ2-7; no firm D call. Trimming cost V 5 bases and J 3 bases, with 12 bases left between them. Germline CDR1 is SGHRS and CDR2 is YFSETQ. The CDR3 is 13 amino acids. The CDR3 region has the DNA TGCGCCAGCAGTTGGTCCCCCGGCTACGAGCAGTACTTC. Protein product: CASSWSPGYEQYF.

In this sample, this clonotype turned up many times. The chain has TRBV12-3 or TRBV12-4 and TRBJ1-1; D remains unclear. This CDR3 comprises 13 residues. The V gene lost 2 bases and the J gene lost 1 base, with 5 bases spanning the gap. CDR3: CASSLSANTEAFF. The DNA of the CDR3 is TGTGCCAGCAGTTTATCTGCGAACACTGAAGCTTTCTTT.

This chain links TRBV5-1 with TRBJ1-1, with a tentative D call TRBD1 (6 bases). This CDR3 spans 14 amino acids. The germline V and J ends were trimmed by 6 bases and 1 base, with 13 bases remaining between them. Germline-derived CDR1 and CDR2 are SGHRS and YFSETQ. For the CDR3, the DNA is TGCGCCAGCACCCCAGGGGCGGAGAACACTGAAGCTTTCTTT. Its protein product is CASTPGAENTEAFF.

Only a few counts were recorded for this clonotype. This rearrangement joins TRBV6-6 to TRBJ2-7; no firm D call. The germline V and J ends were trimmed by 2 bases and 3 bases, with 5 bases remaining between them. This CDR3 spans 12 amino acids. The germline CDR1 and CDR2 sequences are MNHNY and SVGAGI (reference sequence). The CDR3 here is CASSYKGYEQYV. The CDR3, as DNA: TGTGCCAGCAGTTACAAGGGCTACGAGCAGTACGTC.

The V and J genes are TRBV5-4 and TRBJ1-4; D gene ambiguous. The CDR3 has 15 residues. In germline, CDR1 is SGHNT, CDR2 YYREEE (reference sequence). V was shortened by 4 bases and J by 4 bases, with 14 bases between the two germline ends. Written as DNA, the CDR3 is TGTGCCAGCAGCCCGGAGGCAGGCTTTAATGAAAAACTGTTTTTT. This encodes CASSPEAGFNEKLFF.

This clonotype was seen a few times. V gene TRBV28 combines with J gene TRBJ2-7, with D tentatively TRBD2 (5 bases). This CDR3 comprises 13 residues. Per the germline V gene, CDR1 is MDHEN and CDR2 is SYDVKM. Trimming shortened V by 6 bases and J by 2 bases, and 11 bases separated the two germline ends. CDR3 nucleotides: TGTGCCAGCAGGTCTCCTAGCACCTACGAGCAGTACTTC. This codes for CASRSPSTYEQYF.

This clonotype has a handful of counts. This sequence joins TRBV15 and TRBJ2-3; D perhaps matches TRBD1 (5 bases). CDR1 is LNHNV, CDR2 YYDKDF, per germline (reference sequence). The CDR3 covers 14 residues. V lost 4 bases and J lost 2, with 10 bases in between. The DNA of the CDR3 is TGTGCCACCAGCATCGGACAAGTCACAGATACGCAGTATTTT. Its translation: CATSIGQVTDTQYF.

V and J are TRBV2 and TRBJ1-5, with D perhaps TRBD1 (6 bases). The CDR3 is made up of 15 amino acids. The V gene's germline CDR1 is SNHLY and CDR2 FYNNEI. Between the trimmed V and J ends, which lost 6 bases and 1 base, there was a span of 13 bases. CDR3 DNA sequence: TGTGCCAGCAGCCTACAGGGAGGGAGCAATCAGCCCCAGCATTTT. Encoded protein: CASSLQGGSNQPQHF.

This clonotype was counted a few times. The chain recombines TRBV7-2 with TRBJ2-2, with D possibly being TRBD2 (6 bases). CDR1 and CDR2 from the germline V gene are SGHTA and FQGNSA. V lost 5 bases and J 7 bases, leaving 17 bases between the germline ends. The CDR3 length is 15 residues. CDR3 sequence: CASSQTGLPGGELFF. The CDR3 DNA follows: TGTGCCAGCAGCCAGACGGGACTCCCGGGCGGGGAGCTGTTTTTT.

This clonotype was detected a few times. The chain uses TRBV5-5 and TRBJ2-1; 16 nucleotides agree with TRBD2. The V and J ends lost 2 bases and 7 bases, in that order; junction bases with no gene match: 3. This CDR3 comprises 16 residues. Per germline, CDR1 SGHKS and CDR2 YYEKEE (reference sequence). CDR3 DNA sequence: TGTGCCAGCAGCTTTATGGGACTAGCGGGAGGGAATGAGCAGTTCTTC. It encodes CASSFMGLAGGNEQFF.

The V and J genes are TRBV24-1 and TRBJ2-3; D uncertain. The CDR3 covers 12 residues. V lost 4 bases, J lost 3 bases, and 4 bases lay in between. Germline V gene lookup returns CDR1 KGHDR and CDR2 SFDVKD. In nucleotides, the CDR3 is TGTGCCACCAGTGACGGGACAGATACGCAGTATTTT. This encodes CATSDGTDTQYF.

V usage is TRBV7-8 and J usage is TRBJ2-1; possible D gene TRBD2, 6 bases. The CDR3 contains 17 residues. Germline CDR1 and CDR2: SGHVS and FQNEAQ. V lost 1 base, J lost 1 base, and 14 bases lay in between. CDR3 sequence: CASSLVHGGPSYNEQFF. Here the CDR3 DNA reads TGTGCCAGCAGCTTAGTGCACGGGGGACCTTCCTACAATGAGCAGTTCTTC.